Listed here is a single TCR beta chain. Its antigen is not known. This CDR3 is 14 amino acids long. The libraries of TRB cDNA were prepared using 5' RACE with UMI labels. With the 5' RACE reads reprocessed, TCRdb shows one record per CDR3 protein and no DNA. This sample's table has 140,000 to 150,000 distinct CDR3 sequences. Each CD8+ T cell subset was flow-sorted in triplicate. Every sort contained approximately 300,000 cells. Those CD8+ T cells considered naive were CD45RO-CCR7+CD27+CD95-. This sample stems from a study of CXCR3-negative and CXCR3-positive naive CD8 T cells. General observations from the study: Memory CD8+ cells had much lower diversity, and both naive subsets had comparably high diversity. TRB CDR3 hydrophobicity was greater in CXCR3-positive naive cells than in CXCR3-negative naive cells.

Sequenced input: naive CXCR3+ CD8+ T cells from blood. Subset defined: CD45RO-CCR7+CD27+CD95- naive CD8+ T cells expressing CXCR3 (TNR3+). V gene TRBV12-3 or TRBV12-4 combines with J gene TRBJ2-7; TCRdb calls TRBD2, which cannot be checked without DNA. This clonotype was sampled from a human donor in good health. Some clones in this sample may be carry-over from other donors' samples. The CDR3: CASSPHPKGLEQYF.